This TCR beta chain was sequenced for a study of blood T cells in healthy people across ages. Whole-study results and caveats: PBMCs were not sorted, which prevented a conclusive comparison of naive versus antigen-experienced cells.

Per-sample PBMC isolation yielded at least 7 million cells. Note on this clonotype: Antigen specificity is unknown.

Primed by a sample-barcoded 5' primer and a J-beta primer mix, a second PCR proceeded for roughly 7 to 12 cycles. Sequencing of every sample gave 2.5 million or more CDR3-containing paired-end reads. TCRdb fed the 5' RACE reads into MiXCR, producing one record per CDR3 protein. This table holds about 930,000 distinct CDR3 sequences, almost 30% found once. These data also featured in a second study, about T cells of mothers and their children.

What was sequenced was blood. The TCR comes from a woman aged 40 to 50 in good health.

The CDR3 DNA follows: TGTGCCAGTGGTGAGGGCGCCACCGGGGAGCTGTTTTTT. Its translation is CASGEGATGELFF. The rearrangement links TRBV7-3 to TRBJ2-2; tentatively, D is TRBD2 (5 bases). Germline CDR1 reads SGHTA; CDR2 reads FQGTGA. This CDR3 spans 13 amino acids. Trimming took 9 bases from V and 4 from J, leaving 12 bases between them.